A single sample is the source of the 21 T cell receptor beta chains below, sequenced in a study of a mutant IDH1 vaccine in newly diagnosed glioma. The table came from immunoSEQ multiplex PCR; TCRdb's copy has only in-frame clones and leaves some out. The table lists about 94,000 clones, around 92% of them singletons, with over 0.6% in the top ten. Time point described: week 47, end of study. Each dose delivered 300 ug of mutant IDH1 20-mer peptide subcutaneously with imiquimod. These receptors have no identified antigens. Sequenced material: PBMCs, taken from a glioma patient whose treatment included an IDH1 peptide vaccine. The receptors come from a woman in her 50s with glioma.

This chain joins TRBV6-6 and TRBJ1-1; 7 bases are a match to TRBD1. Germline CDR1 is MNHNY and CDR2 is SVGAGI (reference sequence). The CDR3 loop spans 13 amino acids. After removal of 8 bases from V and 4 bases from J, the junction contained 7 bases not matched to a gene. CDR3 DNA sequence: TGTGCCAGCCACAGGGGCGAGGGCACTGAAGCTTTCTTT. Translated: CASHRGEGTEAFF.

This chain links TRBV7-8 with TRBJ2-7; 7 bases line up with TRBD2. This CDR3 spans 19 amino acids. The germline CDR1 and CDR2 sequences are SGHVS and FQNEAQ. The J segment lost 2 bases and the V segment lost 0 bases, leaving 16 bases of the junction unmatched. The CDR3 here is CASSLAHSWAGDPPYEQYF. The CDR3 DNA is TGTGCCAGCAGCTTAGCCCACTCTTGGGCGGGAGACCCTCCCTACGAGCAGTACTTC.

The chain joins TRBV27 to TRBJ2-5; D is perhaps TRBD1 or TRBD2 (5 bases each). Germline-derived CDR1 and CDR2 are MNHEY and SMNVEV (reference sequence). There are 16 residues in the CDR3. V was shortened by 2 bases and J by 4 bases, with 17 bases between the two germline ends. CDR3 region: CASSLNAAGGRETQYF. The CDR3 DNA reads as TGTGCCAGCAGTTTAAATGCGGCTGGGGGACGAGAGACCCAGTACTTC.

The chain recombines TRBV7-9 with TRBJ2-1, with 8 positions matching TRBD2. The CDR3 extends over 15 amino acids. From germline, CDR1 is SEHNR and CDR2 FQNEAQ (reference sequence). The V and J ends lost 6 bases and 5 bases, in that order; junction bases with no gene match: 9. As DNA, the CDR3 is TGTGCCAGCAGTTCCCCGGGAGGGAGCCACAATGAGCAGTTCTTC. It codes for CASSSPGGSHNEQFF.

This rearrangement joins TRBV4-2 to TRBJ2-1, with 7 positions matching TRBD2. The CDR3 has 18 residues. The V segment lost 0 bases and the J segment 3 bases; nucleotides outside the gene matches: 11. Germline V gives CDR1 LGHNA, CDR2 YNFKEQ. This CDR3 reads CASSQDFSASGGYNEQFF. DNA for the CDR3: TGTGCCAGCAGCCAAGACTTCTCGGCTAGCGGAGGCTACAATGAGCAGTTCTTC.

This chain connects TRBV7-8 to TRBJ1-2; D perhaps matches TRBD1 (6 bases). The CDR3 has 14 residues. Per germline, CDR1 SGHVS and CDR2 FQNEAQ. V lost 2 bases and J 2 bases, leaving 9 bases between the germline ends. DNA of the CDR3: TGTGCCAGCAGCTTAACAGGGTGGAACTATGGCTACACCTTC. It encodes CASSLTGWNYGYTF. The whole variable domain, remainder taken from reference TRBV7-8 and TRBJ1-2, is GAGVSQSPRYKVAKRGQDVALRCDPISGHVSLFWYQQALGQGPEFLTYFQNEAQLDKSGLPSDRFFAERPEGSVSTLKIQRTQQEDSAVYLCASSLTGWNYGYTFGSGTRLTVV.

This CDR3 is CSGHATDHRPNSPLHF. CDR3 coding DNA: TGCAGCGGCCATGCTACAGACCATCGACCCAATTCACCCCTCCACTTT. V and J are TRBV29-1 and TRBJ1-6; D call uncertain. In germline, CDR1 is SQVTM, CDR2 ANQGSEA. V was clipped by 7 bases and J by 7 bases, with 23 bases between them. The CDR3 is 16 amino acids.

CDR3 residues: CASRGGRAWGGTQYF. In DNA, the CDR3 is TGTGCCAGCAGGGGCGGGAGGGCCTGGGGGGGTACGCAGTATTTT. The rearrangement links TRBV27 to TRBJ2-3; 9 nucleotides match TRBD2. The CDR3 consists of 15 residues. V shed 6 bases and J 8 bases; nucleotides not matched to a gene: 12. Germline V gives CDR1 MNHEY, CDR2 SMNVEV (reference sequence).

This rearrangement joins TRBV27 to TRBJ2-1, with 8 bases matching TRBD1. CDR3 size: 14 residues. The V and J ends lost 5 bases and 8 bases, in that order; junction bases with no gene match: 8. Germline V gene lookup returns CDR1 MNHEY and CDR2 SMNVEV (reference sequence). Here the CDR3 DNA reads TGTGCCAGCAGTCCGACAGGGGATCACCATGAGCAGTTCTTC. It yields the protein CASSPTGDHHEQFF.

This clone was picked up one time. This chain joins TRBV6-6 and TRBJ2-1; D is perhaps TRBD2 (7 bases). Trimming shortened V by 7 bases and J by 2 bases, and 18 bases separated the two germline ends. The CDR3 contains 16 residues. Germline V gene lookup returns CDR1 MNHNY and CDR2 SVGAGI (reference sequence). The CDR3: CASTPRGLAAYNEQFF. CDR3 bases: TGTGCCAGCACCCCCCGGGGGCTAGCGGCCTACAATGAGCAGTTCTTC.

This clone was counted once. This sequence joins TRBV7-2 and TRBJ1-5, with 8 positions matching TRBD1. CDR3 size: 17 residues. Trimming cost V 1 base and J 2 bases; bases outside gene matches: 7. Germline V gene data show CDR1 as SGHTA and CDR2 as FQGNSA. The CDR3 DNA is TGTGCCAGCAGCTTAGGGACAGGGATTGGTGGCAATCAGCCCCAGCATTTT. Encoded protein: CASSLGTGIGGNQPQHF.

This clone was counted a single time. This sequence joins TRBV19 and TRBJ2-3, with D unclear. Germline CDR1 and CDR2: LNHDA and SQIVND (reference sequence). This CDR3 has 17 amino acids. The germline V and J ends were trimmed by 4 bases and 3 bases, with 20 bases remaining between them. CDR3 bases: TGTGCCAGTAGTACCCCCGGGCCCCTGGTGGGAACAGATACGCAGTATTTT. It codes for CASSTPGPLVGTDTQYF.

V gene TRBV6-5 combines with J gene TRBJ2-3; TRBD2 might be the D (6 bases). Germline loops: CDR1 MNHEY, CDR2 SVGAGI. The CDR3 has 15 residues. V was cut by 2 bases and J by 1 base, with 10 bases left in between. The CDR3, as DNA: TGTGCCAGCAGTTACGGGGGGTATGGCACAGATACGCAGTATTTT. Its translation: CASSYGGYGTDTQYF.

This clone has a single count. The chain couples TRBV28 to TRBJ2-1; 12 bases are shared with TRBD2. CDR1 is MDHEN, CDR2 SYDVKM, per germline. The CDR3 has 16 amino acids. V dropped 7 bases and J dropped 3; count of bases not matched to a gene: 7. The CDR3 region has the DNA TGTGCCAGCAACGAACTAGCGGGAGGTTACTACAATGAGCAGTTCTTC. The encoded protein is CASNELAGGYYNEQFF.

This clone was seen a handful of times. The V and J genes are TRBV18 and TRBJ2-7; no definite D call. Germline assignment: CDR1 KGHSH and CDR2 LQKENI. The CDR3 spans 11 residues. Trimming removed 3 bases from V and 3 bases from J, with 3 bases in between. The CDR3 bases are TGTGCCAGCTCACCCGGCTACGAGCAGTACTTC. Its translation: CASSPGYEQYF.

In this sample, this clone turned up once. This chain links TRBV5-1 with TRBJ2-5, with TRBD1 identical over 7 bases. The CDR3 consists of 14 residues. Looked up from germline, CDR1 is SGHRS and CDR2 is YFSETQ. Losses at the gene ends were 3 bases for V and 1 base for J; bases not matched to a gene: 3. DNA for the CDR3: TGCGCCAGCAGCTGGGCAGGGGGCCAAGAGACCCAGTACTTC. Its translation is CASSWAGGQETQYF.

This rearrangement joins TRBV28 to TRBJ1-4; the D is unclear. Germline V lookup: CDR1 MDHEN, CDR2 SYDVKM. V lost 6 bases, J lost 8 bases, and 19 bases lay in between. CDR3 length: 15 residues. Here the CDR3 DNA reads TGTGCCAGCAGACGACCGGGGTGGCCCGAGGAAAAACTGTTTTTT. It encodes CASRRPGWPEEKLFF.

The rearrangement links TRBV2 to TRBJ1-1; unclear D gene. The V end lost 7 bases, the J end lost 1 base, and 13 bases lay between the germline ends. Looked up from germline, CDR1 is SNHLY and CDR2 is FYNNEI. CDR3 length: 14 residues. The chain's CDR3 is CASNGWVQNTEAFF. The CDR3 DNA reads TGTGCCAGCAATGGATGGGTCCAGAACACTGAAGCTTTCTTT.

V is TRBV29-1 and J is TRBJ2-7, with D tentatively TRBD1 or TRBD2 (6 bases each). The CDR3 loop spans 15 amino acids. The V end was cut by 5 bases, the J end by 2 bases, with 19 bases between. Germline CDR1 is SQVTM and CDR2 is ANQGSEA. This CDR3 is CSVLGPGAIPYEQYF. CDR3 bases: TGCAGCGTTCTAGGGCCGGGGGCAATCCCCTACGAGCAGTACTTC.

The genes are TRBV10-3 and TRBJ2-7, with 8 nucleotides matching TRBD2. Germline CDR1 is ENHRY and CDR2 is SYGVKD. The trim removed 6 bases at V and 6 bases at J, leaving 4 bases unmatched. The CDR3 contains 12 residues. In DNA, the CDR3 is TGTGCCATCAGCCCCCTAGCGGGCGAGCAGTACTTC. It yields the protein CAISPLAGEQYF.

The V and J genes are TRBV7-8 and TRBJ2-1, with D perhaps TRBD1 (5 bases). The CDR3 runs to 16 residues. Looked up from germline, CDR1 is SGHVS and CDR2 is FQNEAQ. Trimming cost V 6 bases and J 0 bases, with 15 bases left between them. CDR3 sequence (DNA): TGTGCCAGCAGGCCGACAGCCCTAAGCTCCTACAATGAGCAGTTCTTC. As protein: CASRPTALSSYNEQFF.